This TCR beta chain came from a study of identical twins. Findings and limits, study-wide: Alpha sequences out of frame and shared by twins had excess low generation probability.

Per germline, CDR1 DFQATT and CDR2 SNEGSKA (reference sequence). Trimming cost V 3 bases and J 3 bases, with 12 bases left between them. The CDR3 has 14 amino acids. From the 5' RACE reads, TCRdb called clonotypes with MiXCR, one entry per CDR3 protein. The sample lists around 490,000 distinct CDR3 sequences, approximately 14% occurring once. In the case of this clonotype: Its antigen is not identified.

These same data were also listed under a study on yellow fever vaccine responses in identical twins.

Sequencing was performed on CD4+ T cells sorted from blood. The receptor comes from a woman aged 18-29 years in good health. The rearrangement uses TRBV20-1 and TRBJ2-1; maybe TRBD2 (5 bases). The DNA of the CDR3 is TGCAGTGCTAGTCGTCTAGCCTTCTACAATGAGCAGTTCTTC. As protein: CSASRLAFYNEQFF.